The clone carrying this T cell receptor (beta chain) was counted a single time. Antigen specificity is unknown. The sample comes from a study of cytomegalovirus exposure and HLA in healthy donors. In the study overall: The study's early data release held roughly 90 million unique TCRs from HLA-typed donors.

These donors, healthy bone marrow donors, were studied. CDR1 SGDLS and CDR2 YYNGEE come from the germline V gene. Between the trimmed V and J ends, which lost 2 bases and 1 base, there was a span of 12 bases. The CDR3 totals 16 residues. The PCR used 60 Vbeta and 13 Jbeta primers. Profiled with immunoSEQ multiplex PCR; TCRdb holds only in-frame clones, not every one. The sample comprises some 180,000 clones, just over 75% of which are singletons, and roughly 1.5% rests with the top ten. Points from the study as a whole: Fewer N-insertions (relative to the approximately 670-donor mean) were reportedly seen in an Asian-associated ancestry cluster in a later analysis.

The sample taken for sequencing was PBMCs. The gene calls are TRBV9 and TRBJ2-2; D is possibly TRBD1 (6 bases). The sequence came from a man between 18 and 35 years old in good health and CMV-seronegative. The CDR3 here is CASSVKGQMNTGELFF. The CDR3 region has the DNA TGTGCCAGCAGCGTGAAAGGACAGATGAACACCGGGGAGCTGTTTTTT. Full variable domain (missing parts from reference TRBV9 and TRBJ2-2): DSGVTQTPKHLITATGQRVTLRCSPRSGDLSVYWYQQSLDQGLQFLIQYYNGEERAKGNILERFSAQQFPDLHSELNLSSLELGDSALYFCASSVKGQMNTGELFFGEGSRLTVL.